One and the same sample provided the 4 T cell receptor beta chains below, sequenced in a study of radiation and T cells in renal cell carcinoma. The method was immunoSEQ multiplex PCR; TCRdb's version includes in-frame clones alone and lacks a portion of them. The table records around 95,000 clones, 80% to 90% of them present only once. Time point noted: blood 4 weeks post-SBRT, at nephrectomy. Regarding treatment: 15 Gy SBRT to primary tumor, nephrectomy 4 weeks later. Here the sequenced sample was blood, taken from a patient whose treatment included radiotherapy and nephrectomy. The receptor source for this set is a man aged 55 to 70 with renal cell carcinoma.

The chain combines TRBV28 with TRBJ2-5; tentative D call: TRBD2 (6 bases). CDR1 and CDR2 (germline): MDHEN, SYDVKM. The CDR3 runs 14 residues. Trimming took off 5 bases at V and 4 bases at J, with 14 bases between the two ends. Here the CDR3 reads CASSPKGGAETQYF. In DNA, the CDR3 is TGTGCCAGCAGTCCCAAGGGCGGGGCAGAGACCCAGTACTTC.

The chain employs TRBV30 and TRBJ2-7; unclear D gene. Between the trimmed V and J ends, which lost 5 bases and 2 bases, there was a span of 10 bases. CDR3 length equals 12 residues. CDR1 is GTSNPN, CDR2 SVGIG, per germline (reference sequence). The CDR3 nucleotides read TGTGCCTGGTCTAGGGTGGCCTACGAGCAGTACTTC. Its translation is CAWSRVAYEQYF.

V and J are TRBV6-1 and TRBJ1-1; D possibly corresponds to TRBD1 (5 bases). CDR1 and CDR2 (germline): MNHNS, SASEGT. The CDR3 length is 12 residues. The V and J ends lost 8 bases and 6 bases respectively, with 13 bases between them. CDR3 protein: CASARRAAEAFF. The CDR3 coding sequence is TGTGCCAGCGCCCGCAGGGCCGCTGAAGCTTTCTTT.

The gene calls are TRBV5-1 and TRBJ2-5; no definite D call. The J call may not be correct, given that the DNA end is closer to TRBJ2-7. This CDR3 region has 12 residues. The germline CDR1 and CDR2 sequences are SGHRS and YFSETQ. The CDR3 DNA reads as TGCGCCAGCAGCTTGGGGTTCTACGAGCAGTACTTC. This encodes CASSLGFYEQYF.